Presented here are 7 T cell receptor beta chains from one specimen sequenced in a study of blood T cell repertoires in COVID-19. Data came from immunoSEQ multiplex PCR; TCRdb stores just in-frame clones and leaves some out. The table has some 150,000 clones, about 81% seen once. Material for sequencing was peripheral blood. These receptors came from a woman older than 75 with acute or convalescent COVID-19.

On this clone: The junction departs from germline at one end; a sequencing error may be responsible. The rearrangement joins TRBV18 to TRBJ1-6; D gene uncertain. Germline lookup yields CDR1 KGHSH and CDR2 LQKENI. This CDR3 is built from 16 residues. The CDR3 DNA reads TGTGCCAGCTCCCCACAGCGGGGTAGCTATAATTCACCCCTCCACTTT. This codes for CASSPQRGSYNSPLHF.

The rearrangement joins TRBV18 to TRBJ1-5; 7 nucleotides align to TRBD1. Germline V gene data show CDR1 as KGHSH and CDR2 as LQKENI. The CDR3 sequence is 14 residues long. Germline trimming cut 1 base from V and 7 bases from J; bases unmatched to any gene: 4. The CDR3 spells CASSPQTGTQPQHF. The DNA of the CDR3 is TGTGCCAGCTCACCACAGACAGGGACCCAGCCCCAGCATTTT.

The chain recombines TRBV2 with TRBJ1-2; tentative D call: TRBD1 (5 bases). The germline CDR1 and CDR2 sequences are SNHLY and FYNNEI. The CDR3 sequence is 12 residues long. The V end was cut by 7 bases, the J end by 5 bases, with 11 bases between. This chain's CDR3 is CASKRQQYGYTF. CDR3 in DNA: TGTGCCAGCAAGAGACAGCAGTATGGCTACACCTTC. The variable domain in full, completed from reference TRBV2 and TRBJ1-2, reads EPEVTQTPSHQVTQMGQEVILRCVPISNHLYFYWYRQILGQKVEFLVSFYNNEISEKSEIFDDQFSVERPDGSNFTLKIRSTKLEDSAMYFCASKRQQYGYTFGSGTRLTVV.

The chain employs TRBV5-1 and TRBJ1-6; TRBD1 agrees at 7 bases. CDR3 length: 13 residues. The J segment lost 8 bases and the V segment lost 4 bases, leaving 3 bases of the junction unmatched. Germline assignment: CDR1 SGHRS and CDR2 YFSETQ. The CDR3 sequence: CASSPDRYSPLHF. The CDR3 bases are TGCGCCAGCAGCCCGGACAGGTATTCACCCCTCCACTTT.

CDR3 DNA: TGTGCCAGCAGGAGTGAGTCTAGCTCTTACGAGCAGTACTTC. It yields the protein CASRSESSSYEQYF. The chain has TRBV28 and TRBJ2-7, with a tentative D call TRBD2 (5 bases). There are 14 residues in the CDR3. Germline values: CDR1 MDHEN, CDR2 SYDVKM. The germline V and J ends were trimmed by 6 bases and 4 bases, with 16 bases remaining between them.

This chain uses TRBV6-6 with TRBJ2-1; possible D gene TRBD2, 5 bases. The CDR3 totals 13 residues. The germline V gene encodes CDR1 MNHNY and CDR2 SVGAGI (reference sequence). Trimming took off 5 bases at V and 0 bases at J, with 5 bases between the two ends. CDR3 in DNA: TGTGCCAGCAGTAGCGGCTCCTACAATGAGCAGTTCTTC. Amino acids: CASSSGSYNEQFF.

The chain uses TRBV7-9 and TRBJ1-2; tentatively, D is TRBD1 (6 bases). The CDR3 sequence is 16 residues long. Germline V lookup: CDR1 SEHNR, CDR2 FQNEAQ (reference sequence). V was cut by 1 base and J by 0 bases, with 12 bases left in between. CDR3 coding DNA: TGTGCCAGCAGCTTAGAGGACAGAATTTCTAACTATGGCTACACCTTC. It encodes CASSLEDRISNYGYTF.